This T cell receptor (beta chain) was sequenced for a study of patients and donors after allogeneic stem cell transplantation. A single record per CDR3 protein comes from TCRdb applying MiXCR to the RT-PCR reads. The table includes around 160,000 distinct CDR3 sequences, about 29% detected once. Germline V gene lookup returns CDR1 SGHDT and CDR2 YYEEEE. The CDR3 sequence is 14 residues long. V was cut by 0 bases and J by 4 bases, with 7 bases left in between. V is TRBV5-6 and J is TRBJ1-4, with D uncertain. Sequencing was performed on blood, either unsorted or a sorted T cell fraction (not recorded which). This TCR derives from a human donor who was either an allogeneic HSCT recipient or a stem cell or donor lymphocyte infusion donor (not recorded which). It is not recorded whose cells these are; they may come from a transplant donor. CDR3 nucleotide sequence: TGTGCCAGCAGCTTGGATGTCGTTAATGAAAAACTGTTTTTT. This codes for CASSLDVVNEKLFF.